This paragraph covers one TCR beta chain sequence. Based on its abundance in the sample, this clonotype is medium-sized (0.01 to 0.1%). Its antigen has not been determined. Per-base qualities were not stored, and no clone one base away is much larger. Libraries were built with PCR. DNA from cultured CD4+ T cells underwent TCR sequencing with the Oncomine TCR Beta short-read assay at the Johns Hopkins FTIC core. The QIAamp micro DNA kit was used to extract genomic DNA from the cultured CD4+ T cells. The Oncomine TCR Beta libraries from cultured CD4+ T cells were pooled using unique dual indexes and then sequenced on an Illumina iSeq 100. The study's processing was this. Non-productive sequences were removed, and CDR3s not starting with C, not ending with F or W, or shorter than 7 amino acids were discarded. The MANAFEST web application was used to identify antigen-specific clonotypes by comparing peptide-stimulated wells against reference wells and other culture wells. To be called positive, a clone needed an FDR below 0.05, an odds ratio above 5, and a productive frequency above 0.1% in at least two of three replicate wells. A clonotype counted as cross-reactive if it showed significant expansion both in the SARS-CoV-2 spike wells and in at least one common cold coronavirus spike condition. Levenshtein distances (stringdist) and unrooted phylogenetic trees (ape) in R version 3.6.1 were used to assess CDR3 homology. TCRdb reran the public reads through fastp at Q25 and MiXCR, keeping productive beta chains. Entries that share a CDR3 protein sequence are merged under the most common genes and DNA. The V and J calls were not made by the authors but by TCRdb's processing. This sample gives 2,500 to 3,500 distinct CDR3 sequences in total; approximately 49% of them show up just once. The ten largest make up approximately 20% of the sample.

Spanning cysteine to phenylalanine, the CDR3 consists of 15 amino acids. CDR3 DNA is the only sequence kept; it has 45 bases, read in frame from the first base. V loses 3 bases of germline sequence and J loses 2 bases, and the interval between the two ends is 12 bases. CDR1 and CDR2, per the germline V gene (reference sequence), are MNHEY and SMNVEV. The treatment or condition label corresponds to: approximately 10-day PBMC culture with coronavirus spike peptide pools or control peptides (ViraFEST assay). The ViraFEST assay was used in the study, in which antigen-specific T cells were expanded with peptide pools and expanded clonotypes were subsequently identified by TCR sequencing. The convalescent patients' positive SARS-CoV-2 PCR tests fell between March and December 2020, which was before the Alpha, Beta and Delta variants emerged in the United States. Each well held two million PBMCs cultured with 10 ug/ml peptide pools in IMDM containing around 5% human AB serum and 9 to 10 IU/ml IL-2. Half of the culture medium was replaced with fresh IL-2-containing medium on days 3 and 7. After around 10 days of culture, CD4+ T cells were isolated by negative selection with the EasySep CD4+ T cell isolation kit. PBMCs were separated from whole blood using Ficoll-Paque Plus gradient centrifugation and then either used fresh or cryopreserved at -140C. Culture conditions were generally each tested in triplicate wells.

The data were taken from a study of vaccination and CD4 T cells after COVID-19 (dated by TCRdb to between 2021 and 2024). Background for the entire study: Convalescent patients had a positive SARS-CoV-2 result on nasal swab PCR, and of these patients, under ten had mild disease and one had severe disease. Six males and four females were included in the convalescent cohort, with two Hispanic individuals, seven Caucasians, two Asians and one multiracial person represented. For stimulating the cultures, overlapping spike peptide pools were used, derived from SARS-CoV-2 as well as from the common cold coronaviruses HCoV-NL63, HCoV-OC43 and HCoV-229E. The time from the second vaccine dose to post-vaccine blood sampling had a median of roughly 70 days and ranged from about 14 to 250 days. The spike-specific CD4+ TCR repertoire was compared before and after mRNA vaccination in approximately ten COVID-19 convalescent patients and a handful of infection-naive healthy vaccine recipients. Control cultures received a CEFX viral epitope pool as the positive control, an HIV-1 Nef peptide pool as the negative control, or no peptide. Participants got two doses of the Pfizer-BioNTech BNT162b2 vaccine (n=8) or two doses of the Moderna mRNA-1273 vaccine (n=2). Post-COVID blood samples from convalescent patients were collected a median of roughly 100 days after diagnosis, with a range of 35 to 161 days. Points the paper makes about the study in general: Among the post-vaccine SARS-CoV-2-reactive clones in convalescent patients, a median approximately 90% showed up only after vaccination, which suggests vaccine-specific priming. In convalescent patients, nearly all vaccine-specific clones (304 of 307) were found to be mono-reactive for SARS-CoV-2 spike rather than cross-reactive with common cold coronaviruses. The median number of SARS-CoV-2-reactive clonotypes rose from 21 after infection to 35 to 45 after vaccination, but the change was not significant. The number of convalescent patients in the study was relatively small, and the study did not examine early timepoints following natural infection.

The receptor was derived from a human donor who had recovered from COVID-19. The rearrangement joined TRBV27 to TRBJ2-3, with the D call tentatively TRBD1 or TRBD2, each fitting 5 bases. Sequencing was done on a sample of CD4+ T cells from blood, cultured in vitro. The nucleotide sequence reads TGTGCCAGCAGTTTCGGGACCAAAATCACAGATACGCAGTATTTT. It codes for CASSFGTKITDTQYF.